This T cell receptor (beta chain) stems from a study of control samples from healthy donors and cancer patients. The table came from immunoSEQ multiplex PCR; TCRdb's copy has only in-frame clones and leaves some out. The sample carries 99,000 or so clones, about four fifths recorded once. This receptor was obtained from a woman in her forties or fifties in good health. Specimen: blood.

The DNA of the CDR3 is TGTGCCAGCATGCAGGGGGCAGCTAATGAAAAACTGTTTTTT. It translates to CASMQGAANEKLFF. The V and J genes are TRBV7-8 and TRBJ1-4; 8 bases are a match to TRBD1. V trimming: 7 bases; J trimming: 3 bases; junction bases outside the gene matches: 4. This CDR3 region has 14 residues. Per the germline V gene, CDR1 is SGHVS and CDR2 is FQNEAQ.